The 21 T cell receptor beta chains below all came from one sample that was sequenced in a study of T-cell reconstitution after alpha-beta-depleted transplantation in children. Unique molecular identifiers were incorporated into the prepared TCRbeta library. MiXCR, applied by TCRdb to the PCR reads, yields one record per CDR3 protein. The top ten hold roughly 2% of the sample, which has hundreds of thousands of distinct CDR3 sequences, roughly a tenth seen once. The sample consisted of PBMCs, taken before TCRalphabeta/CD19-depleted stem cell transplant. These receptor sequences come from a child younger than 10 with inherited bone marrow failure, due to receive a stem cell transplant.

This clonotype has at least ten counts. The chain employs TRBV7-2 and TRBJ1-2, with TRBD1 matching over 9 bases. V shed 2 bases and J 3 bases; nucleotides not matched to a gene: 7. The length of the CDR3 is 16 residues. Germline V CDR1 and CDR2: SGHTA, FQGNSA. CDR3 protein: CASSLWDRASHYGYTF. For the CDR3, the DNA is TGTGCCAGCAGCTTATGGGACAGGGCTAGCCACTATGGCTACACCTTC.

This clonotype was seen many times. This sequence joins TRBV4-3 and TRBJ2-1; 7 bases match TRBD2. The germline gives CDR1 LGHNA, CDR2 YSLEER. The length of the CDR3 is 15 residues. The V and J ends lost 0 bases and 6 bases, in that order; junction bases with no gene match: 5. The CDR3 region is CASSQEELASNEQFF. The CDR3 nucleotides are TGCGCCAGCAGCCAAGAGGAACTAGCGAGCAATGAGCAGTTCTTC.

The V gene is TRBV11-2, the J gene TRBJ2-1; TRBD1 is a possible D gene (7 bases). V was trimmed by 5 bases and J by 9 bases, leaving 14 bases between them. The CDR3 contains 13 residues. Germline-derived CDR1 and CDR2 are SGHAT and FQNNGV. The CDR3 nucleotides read TGTGCCAGCAGCGTAGCGGACAGGTTTGAGCAGTTCTTC. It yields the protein CASSVADRFEQFF.

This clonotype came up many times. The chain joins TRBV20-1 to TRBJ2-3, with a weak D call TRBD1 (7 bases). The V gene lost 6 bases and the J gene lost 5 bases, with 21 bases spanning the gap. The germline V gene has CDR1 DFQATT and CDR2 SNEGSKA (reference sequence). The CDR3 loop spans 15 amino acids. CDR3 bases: TGCAGTGCAGGGGGAGGTCACAGGGGCGTAGATACGCAGTATTTT. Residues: CSAGGGHRGVDTQYF.

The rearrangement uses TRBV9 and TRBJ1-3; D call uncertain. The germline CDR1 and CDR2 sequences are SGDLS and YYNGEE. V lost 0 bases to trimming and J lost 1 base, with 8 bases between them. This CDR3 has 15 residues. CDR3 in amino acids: CASSVEGASGNTIYF. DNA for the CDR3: TGTGCCAGCAGCGTAGAGGGTGCGTCTGGAAACACCATATATTTT.

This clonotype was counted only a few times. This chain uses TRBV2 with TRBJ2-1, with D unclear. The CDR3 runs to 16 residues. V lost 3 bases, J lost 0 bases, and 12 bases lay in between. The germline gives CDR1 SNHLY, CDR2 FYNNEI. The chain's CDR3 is CASSELVMSSYNEQFF. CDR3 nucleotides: TGTGCCAGCAGTGAGTTAGTGATGAGCTCCTACAATGAGCAGTTCTTC.

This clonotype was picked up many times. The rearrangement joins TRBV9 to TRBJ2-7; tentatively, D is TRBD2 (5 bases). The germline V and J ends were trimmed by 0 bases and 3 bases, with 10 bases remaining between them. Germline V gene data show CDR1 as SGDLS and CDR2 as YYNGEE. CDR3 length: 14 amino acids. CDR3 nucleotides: TGTGCCAGCAGCGTAGGAGGGAGAGGCTACGAGCAGTACTTC. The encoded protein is CASSVGGRGYEQYF.

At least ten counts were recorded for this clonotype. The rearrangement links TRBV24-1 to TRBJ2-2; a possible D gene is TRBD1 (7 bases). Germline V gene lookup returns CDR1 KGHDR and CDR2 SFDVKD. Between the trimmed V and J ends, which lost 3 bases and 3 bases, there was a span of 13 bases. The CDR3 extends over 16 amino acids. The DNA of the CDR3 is TGTGCCACCAGTGATCCAGGGGGAGGTCACACCGGGGAGCTGTTTTTT. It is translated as CATSDPGGGHTGELFF.

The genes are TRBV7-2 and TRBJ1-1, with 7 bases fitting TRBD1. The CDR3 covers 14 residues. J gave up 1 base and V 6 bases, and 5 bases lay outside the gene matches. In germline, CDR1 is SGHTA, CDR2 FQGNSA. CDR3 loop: CASSLDRWNTEAFF. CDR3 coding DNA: TGTGCCAGCAGTTTGGACAGGTGGAACACTGAAGCTTTCTTT.

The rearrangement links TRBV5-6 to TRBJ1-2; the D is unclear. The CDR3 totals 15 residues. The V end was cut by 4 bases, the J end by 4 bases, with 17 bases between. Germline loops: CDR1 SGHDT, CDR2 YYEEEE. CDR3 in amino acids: CASSRKEKAIYGYTF. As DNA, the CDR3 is TGTGCCAGCAGCCGTAAAGAGAAAGCGATCTATGGCTACACCTTC.

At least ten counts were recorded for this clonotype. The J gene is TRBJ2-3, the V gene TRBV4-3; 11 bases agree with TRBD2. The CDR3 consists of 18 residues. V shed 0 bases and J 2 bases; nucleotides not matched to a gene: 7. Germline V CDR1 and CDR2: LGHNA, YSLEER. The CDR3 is CASSQEGLAGGNTDTQYF. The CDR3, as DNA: TGCGCCAGCAGCCAAGAGGGGCTAGCGGGAGGCAACACAGATACGCAGTATTTT.

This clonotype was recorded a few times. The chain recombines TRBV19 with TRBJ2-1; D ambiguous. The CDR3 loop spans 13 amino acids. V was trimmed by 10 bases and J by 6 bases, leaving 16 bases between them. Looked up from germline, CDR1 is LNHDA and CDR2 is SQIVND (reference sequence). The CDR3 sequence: CAIRASNFNEQFF. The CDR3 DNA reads TGTGCCATTCGGGCTAGTAATTTCAATGAGCAGTTCTTC. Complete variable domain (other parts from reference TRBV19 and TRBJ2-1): DGGITQSPKYLFRKEGQNVTLSCEQNLNHDAMYWYRQDPGQGLRLIYYSQIVNDFQKGDIAEGYSVSREKKESFPLTVTSAQKNPTAFYLCAIRASNFNEQFFGPGTRLTVL.

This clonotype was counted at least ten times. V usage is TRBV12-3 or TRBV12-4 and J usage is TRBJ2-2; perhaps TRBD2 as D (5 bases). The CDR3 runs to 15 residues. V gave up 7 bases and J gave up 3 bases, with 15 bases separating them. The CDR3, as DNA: TGTGCCAGCATGGGCCCCCCGGGATACACCGGGGAGCTGTTTTTT. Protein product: CASMGPPGYTGELFF.

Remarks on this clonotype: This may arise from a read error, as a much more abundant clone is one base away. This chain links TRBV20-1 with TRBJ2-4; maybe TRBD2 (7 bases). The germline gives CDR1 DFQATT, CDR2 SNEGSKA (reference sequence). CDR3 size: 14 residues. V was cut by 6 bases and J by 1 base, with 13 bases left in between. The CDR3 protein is CSAKGGEAKNIQYF. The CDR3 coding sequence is TGCAGTGCCAAAGGGGGGGAGGCCAAAAACATTCAGTACTTC.

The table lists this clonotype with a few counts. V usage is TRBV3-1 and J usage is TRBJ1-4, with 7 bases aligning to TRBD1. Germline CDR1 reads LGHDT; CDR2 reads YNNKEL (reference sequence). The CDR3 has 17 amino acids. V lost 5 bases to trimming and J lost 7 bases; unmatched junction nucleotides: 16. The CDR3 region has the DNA TGTGCCAGCAGCGCCCCCGCCCCCAGGGGGGATGGTGAAAAACTGTTTTTT. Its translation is CASSAPAPRGDGEKLFF.

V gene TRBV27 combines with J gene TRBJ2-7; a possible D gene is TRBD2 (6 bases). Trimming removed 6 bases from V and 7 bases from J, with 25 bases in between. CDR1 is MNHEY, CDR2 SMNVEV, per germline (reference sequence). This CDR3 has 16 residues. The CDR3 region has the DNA TGTGCCAGCAGCTCCTCGTTCGGGCTAGCGAGTTTGGAGCAGTACTTC. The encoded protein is CASSSSFGLASLEQYF.

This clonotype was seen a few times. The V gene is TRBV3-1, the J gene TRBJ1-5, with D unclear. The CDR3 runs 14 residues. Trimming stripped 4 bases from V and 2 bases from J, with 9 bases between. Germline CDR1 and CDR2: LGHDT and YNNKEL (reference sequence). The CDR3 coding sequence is TGTGCCAGCAGCCCCGGGATAGGCAATCAGCCCCAGCATTTT. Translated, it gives CASSPGIGNQPQHF.

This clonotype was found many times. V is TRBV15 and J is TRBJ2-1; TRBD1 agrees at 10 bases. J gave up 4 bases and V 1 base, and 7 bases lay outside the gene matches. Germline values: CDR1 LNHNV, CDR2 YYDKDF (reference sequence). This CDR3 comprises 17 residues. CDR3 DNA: TGTGCCACCAGCAGAGGCTCCGGGACAGGGGTGTACAATGAGCAGTTCTTC. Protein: CATSRGSGTGVYNEQFF.

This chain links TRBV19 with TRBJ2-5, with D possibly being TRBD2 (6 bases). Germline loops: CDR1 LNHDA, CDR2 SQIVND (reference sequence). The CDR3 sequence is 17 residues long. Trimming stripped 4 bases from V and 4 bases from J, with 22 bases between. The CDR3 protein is CASSNHLGGVVGETQYF. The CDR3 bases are TGTGCCAGTAGTAATCATCTGGGGGGAGTTGTAGGAGAGACCCAGTACTTC.

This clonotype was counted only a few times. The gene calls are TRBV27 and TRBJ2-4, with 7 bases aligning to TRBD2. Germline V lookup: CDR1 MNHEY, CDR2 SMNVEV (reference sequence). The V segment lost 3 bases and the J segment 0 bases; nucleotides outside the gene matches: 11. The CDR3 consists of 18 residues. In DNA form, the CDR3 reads TGTGCCAGCAGTTTCGGGGGGAGAGGGAATTTAGCCAAAAACATTCAGTACTTC. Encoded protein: CASSFGGRGNLAKNIQYF.

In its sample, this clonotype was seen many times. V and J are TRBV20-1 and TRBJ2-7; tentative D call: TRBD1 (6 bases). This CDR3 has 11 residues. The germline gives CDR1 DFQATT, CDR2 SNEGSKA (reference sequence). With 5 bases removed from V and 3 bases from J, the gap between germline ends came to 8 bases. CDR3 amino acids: CSAPQGYEQYF. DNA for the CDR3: TGCAGTGCTCCACAGGGCTACGAGCAGTACTTC.